This entry concerns a single T cell receptor beta chain. Its antigen is unknown. No much larger clone is present one base from it, and per-base qualities are unavailable. The CDR3 measures 19 amino acids from cysteine to phenylalanine. Only the CDR3 DNA is retained, 57 bases long and in frame from the first base. CDR1 and CDR2, per the germline V gene (reference sequence), are MNHEY and SMNVEV. V is shortened by 6 bases, J by 1 base, and the region joining them spans 27 bases. TCR beta CDR3 regions were sequenced from DNA using the immunoSEQ Assay. Under the source paper's analysis protocol: T cell density was computed as TCR beta template counts normalized to usable DNA estimated by amplifying housekeeping genes. Richness was estimated with the preseqR package, extrapolating to 400,000 templates for PBMC samples and 120,000 templates for tissue samples. Clonality was taken to be one minus Pielou's evenness. Tissue-enriched TCRs were identified by differential abundance testing using productive amino-acid clonotypes, minimum total count 5 and alpha 0.1. The Jaccard Index and the Morisita Overlap Index were used to quantify repertoire overlap between compartments. GLIPH clustered TCR beta CDR3s with public tetramer-defined viral CDR3s; viral motifs required at least three viral sequences plus V-gene enrichment. Sourced from immuneACCESS, this table was stored by TCRdb with only in-frame sequences that have V and J called. A share of the clones is absent; for the studies checked, an unresolved V gene accounts for under half, and the remainder has no known explanation. V and J calls and clone size are copied from that table; D and trimming were computed from the DNA. The sample yields tens of thousands of clones; 80% to 90% were counted once. Of the sample, roughly 4.2% falls within the top ten clones.

These data originate in a study of T cells in localized non-small cell lung cancer (dated by TCRdb to the early 2020s). With regard to the full study: The study analyzed T cell repertoires of 236 early-stage NSCLC patients, comparing tumors and uninvolved tumor-adjacent lungs. The cohort consisted of approximately 240 treatment-naive NSCLC patients whose localized lung tumors had been resected. A mean age of around 66 years was recorded for the NSCLC patients, of whom under 150 were male and 95 to 110 were female.

What the authors observed across the whole study: Of the top 100 tumor clones, a median of roughly 60 were detected in paired uninvolved adjacent lung; under 35 were also among that lung's top 100. Since the design was exploratory, TCR variables were selected using unadjusted p-values with no false-discovery rate correction. Uninvolved tumor-adjacent lung showed the highest T cell clonality, higher than tumor, which suggests more focused antigenic responses in the adjacent lung. Because multi-region tumor sequencing was not done, intratumor heterogeneity could not be ruled out. Longer overall survival was associated with higher blood T cell density, whereas shorter survival was associated with higher adjacent-lung clonality.

At diagnosis, tumor, uninvolved tumor-adjacent lung and peripheral blood were collected and then preserved as a mix of FFPE and fresh-frozen material. For TCR repertoire profiling, blood samples were analyzed as peripheral blood mononuclear cells. The sample in question was peripheral blood, obtained before any cancer treatment. The rearrangement combines TRBV27 with TRBJ1-1; a weak D assignment points to TRBD1 (6 bases agree). This TCR derives from a male donor older than 55 with stage III lung adenocarcinoma. The nucleotides are TGTGCCAGCAGAACCCCCCGATATGGATGGGGGCACCGGAACACTGAAGCTTTCTTT. It specifies CASRTPRYGWGHRNTEAFF.